This T cell receptor beta chain was captured in a study of cytomegalovirus exposure and HLA in healthy donors. The germline V and J ends were trimmed by 6 bases and 2 bases, with 14 bases remaining between them. The CDR3 runs to 14 residues. CDR1 is KGHSH and CDR2 is LQKENI in the germline V gene. General study results and limits: Accurate HLA-A and HLA-B prediction from TCR beta sequences was reported for most subjects.

The donors gave bone marrow, and they were healthy. Comment on this clone: What it binds is not known.

The PCR used 60 Vbeta and 13 Jbeta primers. The table came from immunoSEQ multiplex PCR; TCRdb's copy has only in-frame clones and leaves some out. The sample shows 180,000 or so clones, 75% to 85% of them seen only once. Sample: PBMCs. The chain uses TRBV18 and TRBJ2-7, with a weak D call TRBD1 (6 bases). The TCR originated in a woman between 45 and 65 years old in good health and CMV-seropositive. The DNA for the CDR3 is TGTGCCAGCTCTCGGGGACAAGGAACCTACGAGCAGTACTTC. It codes for CASSRGQGTYEQYF.